The TCR beta chain under discussion was sequenced for a study of shared clonotypes between healthy human individuals. Regarding the study as a whole: Among the subsets, naive ones generally showed larger estimated richness than memory ones.

Germline V gene sequence: CDR1 MDHEN, CDR2 SYDVKM. The CDR3 length is 13 residues. The V and J ends lost 6 bases and 5 bases, in that order; junction bases with no gene match: 7. Concerning this clone: Its antigen remains unknown. Other DNA sequences of this sample code for an identical CDR3.

The DNA input per sorted-subset replicate PCR was about 190 ng, corresponding to some 30,000 T cell genomes. Profiled with immunoSEQ multiplex PCR; TCRdb holds only in-frame clones, not every one. This table holds under 1,900,000 clones, around 98.5% found once. Healthy and HIV-negative, the adult donors had no recent acute infections or vaccinations. The sequencing input was naive CD4+ T cells sorted from blood. Subset in this sample: CD45RA+ positively selected. This clonotype originated in a young man in good health. This chain links TRBV28 with TRBJ2-7; TRBD1 matches at 7 bases. CDR3 nucleotides: TGTGCCAGCAGCCCCCCGACAGGGCACGAGCAGTACTTC. This gives the protein CASSPPTGHEQYF.